The 10 T cell receptor beta chains presented below share a single source sample, sequenced in a study of blood T cells in healthy people across ages. A second PCR of 7 to 11 cycles used a sample-barcoded 5' primer and a J-beta primer mix. In TCRdb, the 5' RACE reads were re-called with MiXCR into one record per CDR3 protein. The sample comprises 380,000 or so distinct CDR3 sequences, 45% to 65% of which are singletons, and 51% rests with the top ten. Input material: blood. The source of these receptors is a man in his 60s in good health.

To note about this clonotype: Its ends do not fully match the called genes, so a read error is possible. This sequence joins TRBV7-8 and TRBJ1-2, with a tentative D call TRBD1 (6 bases). This CDR3 comprises 14 residues. Germline values: CDR1 SGHVS, CDR2 FQNEAQ. CDR3 DNA sequence: TGTACCAGCAGCTCGGGTGGGGGGCTGAGAGGCTACACCTTC. Protein product: CTSSSGGGLRGYTF.

The V and J genes are TRBV7-2 and TRBJ2-3, with 8 bases identical to TRBD1. The CDR3 runs 16 residues. Trimming at V came to 4 bases and at J to 0 bases, leaving 6 bases not matched to a gene. Per the germline V gene, CDR1 is SGHTA and CDR2 is FQGNSA. CDR3 DNA: TGTGCCAGCAGCTCGGACAGGGCCCCTAGCACAGATACGCAGTATTTT. Residues: CASSSDRAPSTDTQYF.

Written as DNA, the CDR3 is TGTGCCAGCAGCTTAAACAGGGGTGGGCAAGAGACCCAGTACTTC. Its translation: CASSLNRGGQETQYF. J is TRBJ2-5 and V is TRBV11-2, with 7 bases identical to TRBD1. Trimming removed 2 bases from V and 2 bases from J; junction bases left unmatched: 5. The germline V gene encodes CDR1 SGHAT and CDR2 FQNNGV. There are 15 residues in the CDR3.

This clonotype was counted between two and nine times. V is TRBV4-1 and J is TRBJ2-3; no clear D gene. This CDR3 is 14 amino acids long. V was trimmed by 0 bases and J by 2 bases, leaving 6 bases between them. Germline lookup yields CDR1 MGHRA and CDR2 YSYEKL. In DNA, the CDR3 is TGCGCCAGCAGCCAAGAGGGTCCCACAGATACGCAGTATTTT. Protein product: CASSQEGPTDTQYF.

The chain carries TRBV20-1 and TRBJ1-5; a possible D gene is TRBD1 (6 bases). The CDR3 has 13 residues. Germline V lookup: CDR1 DFQATT, CDR2 SNEGSKA (reference sequence). V was trimmed by 6 bases and J by 1 base, leaving 10 bases between them. The CDR3 sequence is CSAPQGSNQPQHF. For the CDR3, the DNA is TGCAGTGCCCCACAGGGAAGCAATCAGCCCCAGCATTTT.

This clonotype has a count of ten or more. The chain links TRBV5-6 to TRBJ2-3, with D tentatively TRBD1 or TRBD2 (5 bases each). V shed 4 bases and J shed 0 bases, with 9 bases lying between them. Germline lookup yields CDR1 SGHDT and CDR2 YYEEEE. CDR3 length: 14 residues. CDR3 nucleotide sequence: TGTGCCAGCAGCCTCGGGGCCAGCACAGATACGCAGTATTTT. It translates to CASSLGASTDTQYF.

This chain joins TRBV29-1 and TRBJ1-2; 7 nucleotides match TRBD1. Germline V gives CDR1 SQVTM, CDR2 ANQGSEA. CDR3 length equals 10 residues. The ends lost 8 bases at V and 7 bases at J; junction bases unmatched: 4. The CDR3 loop reads CSTGVPGYTF. The CDR3, as DNA: TGCAGCACAGGGGTTCCTGGCTACACCTTC.

The chain uses TRBV5-1 and TRBJ1-2; D remains ambiguous. The CDR3 sequence is 15 residues long. Germline V lookup: CDR1 SGHRS, CDR2 YFSETQ. The germline V and J ends were trimmed by 4 bases and 4 bases, with 17 bases remaining between them. The CDR3 here is CASSPVPRTAYGYTF. CDR3 nucleotides: TGCGCCAGCAGCCCAGTCCCAAGGACGGCCTATGGCTACACCTTC.

This sequence joins TRBV3-1 and TRBJ2-1; D might be TRBD1 (6 bases). From germline, CDR1 is LGHDT and CDR2 YNNKEL (reference sequence). Deletions cut 1 base from V and 7 bases from J, with 20 bases between. This CDR3 is built from 17 residues. This CDR3 reads CASSQGGLGGTKNEQFF. The CDR3 DNA is TGTGCCAGCAGCCAAGGGGGGCTTGGGGGAACAAAGAATGAGCAGTTCTTC.

In DNA form, the CDR3 reads TGTGCCAGCTCGGTCTCAGGGGCCCCAGATACGCAGTATTTT. Translation gives CASSVSGAPDTQYF. The chain has TRBV18 and TRBJ2-3, with a weak D call TRBD1 (6 bases). This CDR3 is 14 amino acids long. CDR1 and CDR2 (germline): KGHSH, LQKENI. V was shortened by 6 bases and J by 4 bases, with 14 bases between the two germline ends.